The next 14 T cell receptor beta chains were all read from a single sample in a study of T cell responses to AZD1222 COVID-19 vaccine. The protocol was immunoSEQ multiplex PCR, while the TCRdb copy is restricted to in-frame clones and leaves out a portion. The sample holds some 80,000 clones, approximately 88% seen once. The source was peripheral blood, collected on day 0 of MenACWY control vaccination. Receptors originate from an adult in good health.

V and J are TRBV11-2 and TRBJ1-2, with a weak D call TRBD1 (5 bases). Germline values: CDR1 SGHAT, CDR2 FQNNGV. The CDR3 length is 14 residues. The V and J ends lost 2 bases and 4 bases respectively, with 11 bases between them. CDR3 bases: TGTGCCAGCAGCTTACAGACAGCGCTCTATGGCTACACCTTC. Residues: CASSLQTALYGYTF.

The rearrangement links TRBV12-5 to TRBJ1-5; weak D call: TRBD1 (6 bases). The V end was cut by 2 bases, the J end by 5 bases, with 16 bases between. This CDR3 has 16 residues. Germline lookup yields CDR1 LGHNT and CDR2 FRNRAP. DNA for the CDR3: TGTGCTAGTGGTTTGTTAGGCAGGGGTGGGCATCAGCCCCAGCATTTT. It encodes CASGLLGRGGHQPQHF.

The chain uses TRBV4-1 and TRBJ2-7; D is undetermined. CDR3 length equals 12 residues. The germline gives CDR1 MGHRA, CDR2 YSYEKL. V lost 3 bases and J lost 7, with 10 bases in between. CDR3 in amino acids: CASSHPFGEQYF. The CDR3 coding sequence is TGCGCCAGCAGCCACCCCTTTGGGGAGCAGTACTTC.

The chain employs TRBV6-4 and TRBJ1-1, with D uncertain. The CDR3 contains 14 residues. Trimming cost V 7 bases and J 0 bases, with 12 bases left between them. In germline, CDR1 is MRHNA, CDR2 SNTAGT. The CDR3 nucleotides read TGTGCCAGCAAAACCGAGACCCTGAACACTGAAGCTTTCTTT. Amino acid sequence: CASKTETLNTEAFF.

The genes are TRBV6-2 or TRBV6-3 and TRBJ2-7, with TRBD2 matching over 12 bases. This CDR3 is 17 amino acids long. CDR1 and CDR2 (germline): MNHEY, SVGEGT. The ends lost 2 bases at V and 2 bases at J; junction bases unmatched: 7. The CDR3 DNA sequence: TGTGCCAGCAGTTACCTCCCGGGACTAGCGGGCACCTACGAGCAGTACTTC. This encodes CASSYLPGLAGTYEQYF.

The chain couples TRBV18 to TRBJ1-2; maybe TRBD1 (5 bases). Trimming took 5 bases from V and 2 from J, leaving 12 bases between them. The CDR3 has 14 residues. Germline values: CDR1 KGHSH, CDR2 LQKENI. The CDR3 reads CASSTGTGNYGYTF. CDR3 DNA: TGTGCCAGCTCAACCGGGACGGGCAACTATGGCTACACCTTC.

The chain carries TRBV6-1 and TRBJ1-5, with no clear D. V was trimmed by 3 bases and J by 2 bases, leaving 8 bases between them. The CDR3 spans 14 residues. Germline loops: CDR1 MNHNS, CDR2 SASEGT. Here the CDR3 DNA reads TGTGCCAGCAGTGATTCGCCGGGCAATCAGCCCCAGCATTTT. This gives the protein CASSDSPGNQPQHF.

The V and J genes are TRBV6-2 or TRBV6-3 and TRBJ2-1, with no clear D. This CDR3 is built from 12 residues. Trimming removed 2 bases at V and 9 bases at J, with 8 bases between. Germline loops: CDR1 MNHEY, CDR2 SVGEGT. The CDR3 nucleotides read TGTGCCAGCAGTTACGGTGCGAGTGAGCAGTTCTTC. This translates into CASSYGASEQFF.

The chain joins TRBV6-6 to TRBJ1-1; D unclear. Germline V lookup: CDR1 MNHNY, CDR2 SVGAGI (reference sequence). The CDR3 contains 11 residues. V was cut by 2 bases and J by 6 bases, with 4 bases left in between. CDR3 sequence: CASSYPSEAFF. The DNA of the CDR3 is TGTGCCAGCAGTTACCCTTCTGAAGCTTTCTTT.

The chain carries TRBV21-1 and TRBJ1-5; the listed D gene, TRBD1, was not tested against the DNA. TRBV21-1 is an annotated pseudogene. CDR3 size: 18 residues. For the CDR3, the DNA is TGTGCCAGCAGCAAAATACGCGAGAGGGACAGGGCCTATCAGCCCCAGCATTTT. Protein: CASSKIRERDRAYQPQHF.

The CDR3 nucleotides are TGTGCCAGCAGTACCCCCGGACTCTACGAGCAGTACTTC. Translated: CASSTPGLYEQYF. The chain employs TRBV6-5 and TRBJ2-7; possible D gene TRBD2, 5 bases. This CDR3 contains 13 residues. The V end was cut by 5 bases, the J end by 3 bases, with 11 bases between. Germline loops: CDR1 MNHEY, CDR2 SVGAGI.

This sequence joins TRBV4-1 and TRBJ2-7; D tentatively fits TRBD1 or TRBD2 (6 bases each). The V gene lost 0 bases and the J gene lost 3 bases, with 18 bases spanning the gap. The CDR3 loop spans 17 amino acids. In germline, CDR1 is MGHRA, CDR2 YSYEKL. CDR3 nucleotides: TGCGCCAGCAGCCAAGAATGGCTCACGGGGGCATTCTACGAGCAGTACTTC. Translating gives CASSQEWLTGAFYEQYF.

This chain joins TRBV5-4 and TRBJ1-6, with D possibly matching TRBD1 (6 bases). Germline values: CDR1 SGHNT, CDR2 YYREEE (reference sequence). The CDR3 consists of 15 residues. V lost 3 bases and J lost 2, with 9 bases in between. CDR3 DNA sequence: TGTGCCAGCAGCTCGGACAGCACCTATAATTCACCCCTCCACTTT. Translated, it gives CASSSDSTYNSPLHF.

The rearrangement joins TRBV30 to TRBJ1-1; the D is unclear. This CDR3 comprises 13 residues. Trimming stripped 0 bases from V and 1 base from J, with 6 bases between. Germline loops: CDR1 GTSNPN, CDR2 SVGIG (reference sequence). The CDR3 reads CAWSVGRNTEAFF. Written as DNA, the CDR3 is TGTGCCTGGAGTGTAGGGAGGAACACTGAAGCTTTCTTT.